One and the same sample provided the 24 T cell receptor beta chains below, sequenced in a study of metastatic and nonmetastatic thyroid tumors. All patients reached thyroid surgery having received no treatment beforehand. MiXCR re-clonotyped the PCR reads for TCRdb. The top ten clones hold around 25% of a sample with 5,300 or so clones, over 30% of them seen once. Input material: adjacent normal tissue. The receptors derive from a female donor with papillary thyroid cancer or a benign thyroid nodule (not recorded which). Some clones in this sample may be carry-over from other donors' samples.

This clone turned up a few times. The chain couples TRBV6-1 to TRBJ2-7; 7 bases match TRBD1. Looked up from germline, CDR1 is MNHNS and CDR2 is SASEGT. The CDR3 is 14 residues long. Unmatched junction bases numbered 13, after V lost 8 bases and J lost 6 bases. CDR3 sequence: CASPGRGGLREQYF. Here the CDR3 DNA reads TGTGCCAGCCCGGGGCGAGGGGGCCTCCGCGAGCAGTACTTC.

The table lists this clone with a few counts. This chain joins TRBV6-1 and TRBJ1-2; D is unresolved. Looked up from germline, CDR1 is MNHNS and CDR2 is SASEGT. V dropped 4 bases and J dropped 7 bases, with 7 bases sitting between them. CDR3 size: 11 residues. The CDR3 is CASSGQIGYTF. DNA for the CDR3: TGTGCCAGCAGTGGGCAGATTGGCTACACCTTC.

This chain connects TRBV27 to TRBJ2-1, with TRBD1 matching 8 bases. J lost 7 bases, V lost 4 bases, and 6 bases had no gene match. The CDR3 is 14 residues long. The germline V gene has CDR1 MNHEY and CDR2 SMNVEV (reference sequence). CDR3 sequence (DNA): TGTGCCAGCAGTTGGGGGGACAGGTTGAATGAGCAGTTCTTC. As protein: CASSWGDRLNEQFF.

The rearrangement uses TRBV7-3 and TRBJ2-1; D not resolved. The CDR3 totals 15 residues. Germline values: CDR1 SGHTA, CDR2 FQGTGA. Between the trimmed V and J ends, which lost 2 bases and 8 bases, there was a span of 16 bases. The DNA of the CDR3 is TGTGCCAGCAGCTTAGGGTCTGGGATCGGAGATGAGCAGTTCTTC. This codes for CASSLGSGIGDEQFF.

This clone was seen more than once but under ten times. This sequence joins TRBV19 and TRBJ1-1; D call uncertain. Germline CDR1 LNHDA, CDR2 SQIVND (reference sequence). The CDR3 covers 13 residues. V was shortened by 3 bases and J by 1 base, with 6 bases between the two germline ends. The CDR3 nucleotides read TGTGCCAGTAGTATCTGGGGGAACACTGAAGCTTTCTTT. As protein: CASSIWGNTEAFF.

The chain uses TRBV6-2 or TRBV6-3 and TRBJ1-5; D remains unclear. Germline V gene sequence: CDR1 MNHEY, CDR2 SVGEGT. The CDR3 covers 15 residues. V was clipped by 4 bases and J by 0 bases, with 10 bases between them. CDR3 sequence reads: CASSSLVYSNQPQHF. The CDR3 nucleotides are TGTGCCAGCAGTTCCCTAGTGTATAGCAATCAGCCCCAGCATTTT.

The chain's CDR3 is CASSFRELVETQYF. In nucleotides, the CDR3 is TGTGCCAGCAGTTTTAGGGAGTTGGTGGAGACCCAGTACTTC. The rearrangement links TRBV28 to TRBJ2-5, with D perhaps TRBD2 (5 bases). The germline gives CDR1 MDHEN, CDR2 SYDVKM. This CDR3 has 14 residues. V was shortened by 3 bases and J by 5 bases, with 13 bases between the two germline ends.

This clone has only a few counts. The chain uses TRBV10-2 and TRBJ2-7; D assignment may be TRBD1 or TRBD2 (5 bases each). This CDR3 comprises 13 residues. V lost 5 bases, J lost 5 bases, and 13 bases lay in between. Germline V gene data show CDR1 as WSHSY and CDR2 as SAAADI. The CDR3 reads CASSSGQVHEQYF. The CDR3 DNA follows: TGCGCCAGCAGTTCGGGGCAGGTCCACGAGCAGTACTTC.

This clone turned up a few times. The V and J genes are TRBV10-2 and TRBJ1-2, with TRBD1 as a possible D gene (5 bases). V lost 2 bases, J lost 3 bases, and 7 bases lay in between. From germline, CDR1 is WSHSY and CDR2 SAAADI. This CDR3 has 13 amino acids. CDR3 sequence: CASSEMGDYGYTF. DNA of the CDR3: TGCGCCAGCAGTGAGATGGGGGACTATGGCTACACCTTC.

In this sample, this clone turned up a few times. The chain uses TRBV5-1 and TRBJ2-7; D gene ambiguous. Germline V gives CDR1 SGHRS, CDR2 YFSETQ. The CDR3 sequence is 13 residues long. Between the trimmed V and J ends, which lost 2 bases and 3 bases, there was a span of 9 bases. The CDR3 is CASSLRVFYEQYF. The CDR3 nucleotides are TGCGCCAGCAGCTTAAGGGTTTTCTACGAGCAGTACTTC. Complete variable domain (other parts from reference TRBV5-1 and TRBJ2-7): KAGVTQTPRYLIKTRGQQVTLSCSPISGHRSVSWYQQTPGQGLQFLFEYFSETQRNKGNFPGRFSGRQFSNSRSEMNVSTLELGDSALYLCASSLRVFYEQYFGPGTRLTVT.

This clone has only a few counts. The CDR3, as DNA: TGTGCCAGCGGGGCTCAGGATGGCTACACCTTC. It encodes CASGAQDGYTF. V and J are TRBV6-1 and TRBJ1-2; weak D call: TRBD1 (5 bases). Trimming cost V 8 bases and J 6 bases, with 10 bases left between them. Germline CDR1 and CDR2: MNHNS and SASEGT. The CDR3 sequence is 11 residues long.

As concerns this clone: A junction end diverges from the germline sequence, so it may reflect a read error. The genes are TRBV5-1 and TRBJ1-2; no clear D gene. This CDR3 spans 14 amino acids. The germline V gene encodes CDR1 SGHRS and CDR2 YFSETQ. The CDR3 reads CASSPSDANFGYTF. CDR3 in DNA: TGCGCCAGCAGCCCGTCGGACGCCAACTTTGGCTACACCTTC.

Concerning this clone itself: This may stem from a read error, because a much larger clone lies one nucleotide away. This CDR3 reads CASSSGGSGAYYEQYF. CDR3 sequence (DNA): TGCGCCAGCAGCTCGGGCGGGAGTGGGGCATACTACGAGCAGTACTTC. The V call is TRBV5-1, the J call TRBJ2-7; 7 bases are a match to TRBD2. CDR1 and CDR2 from the germline V gene are SGHRS and YFSETQ. With V trimmed by 3 bases and J by 3 bases, 12 bases remained unmatched. The CDR3 is 16 amino acids.

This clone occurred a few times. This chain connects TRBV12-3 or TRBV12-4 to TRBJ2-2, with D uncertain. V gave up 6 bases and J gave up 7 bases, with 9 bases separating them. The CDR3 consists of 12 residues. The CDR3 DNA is TGTGCCAGCAGAAACCTACACGGGGAGCTGTTTTTT. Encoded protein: CASRNLHGELFF.

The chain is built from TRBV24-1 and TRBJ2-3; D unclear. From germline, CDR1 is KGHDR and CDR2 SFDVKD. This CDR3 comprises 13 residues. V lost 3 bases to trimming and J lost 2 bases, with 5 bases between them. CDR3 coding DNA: TGTGCCACCAGTGATCTTCTCACAGATACGCAGTATTTT. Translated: CATSDLLTDTQYF.

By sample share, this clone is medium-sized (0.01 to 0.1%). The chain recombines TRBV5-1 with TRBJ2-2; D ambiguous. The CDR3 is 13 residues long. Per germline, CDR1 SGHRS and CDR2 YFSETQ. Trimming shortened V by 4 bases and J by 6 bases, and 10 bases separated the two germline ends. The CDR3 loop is CASSQTYPGELFF. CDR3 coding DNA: TGCGCCAGCAGCCAGACATATCCCGGGGAGCTGTTTTTT.

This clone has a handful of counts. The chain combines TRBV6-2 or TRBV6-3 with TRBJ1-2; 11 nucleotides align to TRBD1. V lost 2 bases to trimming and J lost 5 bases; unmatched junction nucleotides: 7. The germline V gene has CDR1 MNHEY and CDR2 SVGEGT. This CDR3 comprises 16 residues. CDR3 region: CASSYRPGTGGYGYTF. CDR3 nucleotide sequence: TGTGCCAGCAGTTACAGGCCCGGGACAGGGGGATATGGCTACACCTTC.

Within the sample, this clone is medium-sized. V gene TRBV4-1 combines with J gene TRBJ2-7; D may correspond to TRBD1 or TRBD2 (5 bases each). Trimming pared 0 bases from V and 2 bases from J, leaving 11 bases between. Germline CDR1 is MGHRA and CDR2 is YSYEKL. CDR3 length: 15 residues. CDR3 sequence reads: CASSQDRGVAYEQYF. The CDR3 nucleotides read TGCGCCAGCAGCCAAGATCGAGGGGTCGCCTACGAGCAGTACTTC.

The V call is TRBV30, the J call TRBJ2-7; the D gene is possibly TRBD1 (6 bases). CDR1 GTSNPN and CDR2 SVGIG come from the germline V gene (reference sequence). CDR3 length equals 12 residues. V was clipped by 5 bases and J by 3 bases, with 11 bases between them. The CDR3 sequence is CAWQKGGYEQYF. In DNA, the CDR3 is TGTGCCTGGCAAAAAGGGGGCTACGAGCAGTACTTC. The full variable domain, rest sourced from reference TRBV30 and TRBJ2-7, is SQTIHQWPATLVQPVGSPLSLECTVEGTSNPNLYWYRQAAGRGLQLLFYSVGIGQISSEVPQNLSASRPQDRQFILSSKKLLLSDSGFYLCAWQKGGYEQYFGPGTRLTVT.

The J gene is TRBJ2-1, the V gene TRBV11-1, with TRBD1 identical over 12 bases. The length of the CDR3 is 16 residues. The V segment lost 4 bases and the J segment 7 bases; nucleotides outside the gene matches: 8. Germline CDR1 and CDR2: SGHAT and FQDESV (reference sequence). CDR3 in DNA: TGTGCCAGCAGCTCACCGGGACAGGGGGCGCGAAATGAGCAGTTCTTC. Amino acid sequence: CASSSPGQGARNEQFF. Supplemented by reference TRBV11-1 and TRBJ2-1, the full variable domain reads EAEVAQSPRYKITEKSQAVAFWCDPISGHATLYWYRQILGQGPELLVQFQDESVVDDSQLPKDRFSAERLKGVDSTLKIQPAELGDSAMYLCASSSPGQGARNEQFFGPGTRLTVL.

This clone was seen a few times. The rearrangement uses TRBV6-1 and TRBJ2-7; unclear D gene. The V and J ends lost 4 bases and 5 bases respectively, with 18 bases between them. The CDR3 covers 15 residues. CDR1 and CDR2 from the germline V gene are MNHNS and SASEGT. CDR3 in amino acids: CASSGASNILDEQYF. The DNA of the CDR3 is TGTGCCAGCAGTGGGGCATCTAATATATTAGACGAGCAGTACTTC.

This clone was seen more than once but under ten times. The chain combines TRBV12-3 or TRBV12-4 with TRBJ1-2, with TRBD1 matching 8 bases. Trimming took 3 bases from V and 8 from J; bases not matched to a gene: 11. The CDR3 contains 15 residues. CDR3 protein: CASSLGTGAFGGYTF. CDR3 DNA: TGTGCCAGCAGTTTGGGGACAGGAGCCTTCGGGGGCTACACCTTC.

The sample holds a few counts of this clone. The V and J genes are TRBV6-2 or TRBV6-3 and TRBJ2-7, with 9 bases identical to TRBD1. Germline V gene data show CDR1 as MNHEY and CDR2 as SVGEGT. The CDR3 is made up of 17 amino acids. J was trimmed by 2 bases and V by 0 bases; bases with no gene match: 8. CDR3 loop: CASSYSGERQGAYEQYF. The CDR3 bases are TGTGCCAGCAGTTACTCTGGCGAGAGACAGGGGGCCTACGAGCAGTACTTC.

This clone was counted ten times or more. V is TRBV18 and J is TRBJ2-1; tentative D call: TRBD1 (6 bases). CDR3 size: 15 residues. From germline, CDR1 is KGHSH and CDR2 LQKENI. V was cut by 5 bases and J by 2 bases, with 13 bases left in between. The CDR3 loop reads CASSAKRTAYNEQFF. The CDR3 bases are TGTGCCAGCTCAGCCAAGCGGACAGCCTACAATGAGCAGTTCTTC. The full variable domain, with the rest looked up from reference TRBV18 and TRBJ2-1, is NAGVMQNPRHLVRRRGQEARLRCSPMKGHSHVYWYRQLPEEGLKFMVYLQKENIIDESGMPKERFSAEFPKEGPSILRIQQVVRGDSAAYFCASSAKRTAYNEQFFGPGTRLTVL.